The 25 T cell receptor beta chains below all came from one sample that was sequenced in a study of shared T cell receptors in the human thymus. Clones were read by immunoSEQ multiplex PCR, and TCRdb kept only the in-frame ones, dropping some. This table has about 540,000 clones, 75% to 80% appearing once. The same sample was also used in a study of human thymus T cells.

The sequencing input was thymocytes. Receptors were obtained from a boy under two years old with a congenital heart defect.

The CDR3 nucleotides read TGTGCCAGCAGCCCCAGACTAGCCACCATCTCCTACGAGCAGTACTTC. It is translated as CASSPRLATISYEQYF. This chain joins TRBV7-6 and TRBJ2-7; 7 positions match TRBD2. This CDR3 comprises 16 residues. Germline CDR1 reads SGHVS; CDR2 reads FNYEAQ. V trimming: 5 bases; J trimming: 0 bases; junction bases outside the gene matches: 10.

This rearrangement joins TRBV4-2 to TRBJ2-1; possibly TRBD2 for D (8 bases). The germline CDR1 and CDR2 sequences are LGHNA and YNFKEQ. The CDR3 extends over 19 amino acids. The germline V and J ends were trimmed by 0 bases and 8 bases, with 26 bases remaining between them. The CDR3 DNA reads TGTGCCAGCAGCCAAGATAGACAGGGAACAACGGGAGGGGTGGATGAGCAGTTCTTC. This encodes CASSQDRQGTTGGVDEQFF.

The count of this clone is one. V and J are TRBV5-1 and TRBJ1-2; D remains unclear. CDR1 is SGHRS, CDR2 YFSETQ, per germline. The ends were cut back, 3 bases at V and 7 bases at J, with 10 bases in the middle. The CDR3 length is 12 residues. CDR3 bases: TGCGCCAGCAGCTCATCTACCGGTGGCTACACCTTC. Its protein is CASSSSTGGYTF.

The rearrangement joins TRBV7-9 to TRBJ1-4; perhaps TRBD1 as D (5 bases). Germline CDR1 is SEHNR and CDR2 is FQNEAQ (reference sequence). V was clipped by 4 bases and J by 8 bases, with 8 bases between them. The CDR3 spans 12 residues. CDR3 DNA sequence: TGTGCCAGCAGCTCGGGGGAAGAAAAACTGTTTTTT. Protein: CASSSGEEKLFF. The variable domain in full, completed from reference TRBV7-9 and TRBJ1-4, reads DTGVSQNPRHKITKRGQNVTFRCDPISEHNRLYWYRQTLGQGPEFLTYFQNEAQLEKSRLLSDRFSAERPKGSFSTLEIQRTEQGDSAMYLCASSSGEEKLFFGSGTQLSVL.

CDR3 loop: CAISERWRHLYQETQYF. DNA of the CDR3: TGTGCCATCAGTGAAAGATGGAGGCATCTGTACCAAGAGACCCAGTACTTC. The chain carries TRBV10-3 and TRBJ2-5; D is perhaps TRBD2 (5 bases). Trimming left V 3 bases short and J 0 bases short, with 17 bases between. Germline V gene data show CDR1 as ENHRY and CDR2 as SYGVKD. The CDR3 extends over 17 amino acids.

This chain connects TRBV7-2 to TRBJ2-3; D is unresolved. Trimming took 1 base from V and 0 from J, leaving 17 bases between them. The germline CDR1 and CDR2 sequences are SGHTA and FQGNSA. The CDR3 extends over 18 amino acids. CDR3 loop: CASSLEPLDGSSTDTQYF. The DNA of the CDR3 is TGTGCCAGCAGCTTAGAACCCCTAGACGGTTCTAGCACAGATACGCAGTATTTT. Using reference TRBV7-2 and TRBJ2-3 for the parts outside the CDR3, the full variable domain is GAGVSQSPSNKVTEKGKDVELRCDPISGHTALYWYRQSLGQGLEFLIYFQGNSAPDKSGLPSDRFSAERTGGSVSTLTIQRTQQEDSAVYLCASSLEPLDGSSTDTQYFGPGTRLTVL.

A few counts support this clone. The chain has TRBV27 and TRBJ2-1; tentatively, D is TRBD1 (6 bases). Germline CDR1 and CDR2: MNHEY and SMNVEV (reference sequence). The germline V and J ends were trimmed by 7 bases and 9 bases, with 13 bases remaining between them. The CDR3 sequence is 12 residues long. CDR3 protein: CASTNRVSEQFF. The CDR3 DNA follows: TGTGCCAGCACCAACAGGGTTTCTGAGCAGTTCTTC.

The chain has TRBV27 and TRBJ2-5, with D tentatively TRBD2 (6 bases). Trimming stripped 6 bases from V and 5 bases from J, with 10 bases between. Germline V gene data show CDR1 as MNHEY and CDR2 as SMNVEV (reference sequence). The CDR3 runs 12 residues. The CDR3 sequence: CASRRRGETQYF. The CDR3 DNA reads TGTGCCAGCAGACGACGGGGGGAGACCCAGTACTTC.

The CDR3, as DNA: TGTGCCAGCAGCGCCCCGGGACTAGGAGATACGCAGTATTTT. Translation gives CASSAPGLGDTQYF. V is TRBV7-8 and J is TRBJ2-3, with 8 bases that match TRBD2. Germline-derived CDR1 and CDR2 are SGHVS and FQNEAQ. V trimming: 5 bases; J trimming: 5 bases; junction bases outside the gene matches: 6. The CDR3 length is 14 residues.

The V and J genes are TRBV27 and TRBJ2-3; TRBD1 matches 11 bases. Unmatched junction bases numbered 9, after V lost 6 bases and J lost 4 bases. CDR1 is MNHEY, CDR2 SMNVEV, per germline (reference sequence). This CDR3 has 16 residues. The CDR3 spells CASSPTDRGPADTQYF. The CDR3 DNA sequence: TGTGCCAGCAGCCCCACGGACAGGGGGCCAGCAGATACGCAGTATTTT.

The table lists this clone with a count of one. This chain connects TRBV7-6 to TRBJ2-4; TRBD1 matches at 9 bases. Losses at the gene ends were 3 bases for V and 1 base for J; bases not matched to a gene: 7. This CDR3 is 17 amino acids long. CDR1 and CDR2 (germline): SGHVS, FNYEAQ. This CDR3 is CASSFPPGQGAKNIQYF. CDR3 in DNA: TGTGCCAGCAGCTTTCCCCCCGGACAGGGGGCCAAAAACATTCAGTACTTC.

The J gene is TRBJ2-1, the V gene TRBV27; weak D call: TRBD2 (6 bases). Germline V lookup: CDR1 MNHEY, CDR2 SMNVEV (reference sequence). This CDR3 is 13 amino acids long. Trimming shortened V by 6 bases and J by 4 bases, and 10 bases separated the two germline ends. The CDR3: CASRASVYNEQFF. The CDR3 coding sequence is TGTGCCAGCAGGGCTAGCGTGTACAATGAGCAGTTCTTC.

This rearrangement joins TRBV5-1 to TRBJ2-7; 13 bases line up with TRBD2. Per the germline V gene, CDR1 is SGHRS and CDR2 is YFSETQ. The V gene end was trimmed by 3 bases and the J gene end by 1 base; junction bases not matched to a gene: 13. There are 19 residues in the CDR3. CDR3: CASSSSRGTSGNSSYEQYF. CDR3 bases: TGCGCCAGCAGCTCATCGAGAGGGACTAGCGGGAATTCTTCCTACGAGCAGTACTTC.

This clone was seen just once. The genes are TRBV6-1 and TRBJ2-7; 9 nucleotides agree with TRBD1. Germline V lookup: CDR1 MNHNS, CDR2 SASEGT. Germline trimming cut 4 bases from V and 3 bases from J; bases unmatched to any gene: 4. The CDR3 is 14 amino acids. In DNA form, the CDR3 reads TGTGCCAGCAGTGTCCGACAGGGGGGCTACGAGCAGTACTTC. The encoded protein is CASSVRQGGYEQYF.

This clone was seen only once. The V and J genes are TRBV21-1 and TRBJ2-6; TRBD2, the table's D call, was not compared with the DNA. TRBV21-1 is a pseudogene. This CDR3 region has 20 residues. The CDR3 region has the DNA TGTGCCAGCAGCTCACTTGGGGCTAGCGGGAGGGACTCTGGGGCCAACGTCCTGACTTTC. Residues: CASSSLGASGRDSGANVLTF.

This clone was counted a few times. This rearrangement joins TRBV7-8 to TRBJ1-5; D not resolved. V was clipped by 3 bases and J by 6 bases, with 9 bases between them. Per the germline V gene, CDR1 is SGHVS and CDR2 is FQNEAQ. The CDR3 spans 13 residues. CDR3 region: CASSLARTQPQHF. CDR3 nucleotide sequence: TGTGCCAGCAGCTTGGCCCGCACTCAGCCCCAGCATTTT.

This rearrangement joins TRBV5-4 to TRBJ2-7; 7 bases are a match to TRBD2. V was pared by 9 bases and J by 0 bases, with 9 bases of the junction left unmatched. Germline values: CDR1 SGHNT, CDR2 YYREEE (reference sequence). This CDR3 has 14 residues. CDR3 amino acids: CATRGEGRSYEQYF. CDR3 bases: TGTGCCACCCGGGGGGAGGGGCGCTCCTACGAGCAGTACTTC.

The chain uses TRBV30 and TRBJ2-7; TRBD2 matches at 15 bases. The germline gives CDR1 GTSNPN, CDR2 SVGIG (reference sequence). The CDR3 spans 18 residues. V shed 3 bases, J shed 2 bases, and the junction held 11 bases outside the gene matches. CDR3 residues: CAWRPGLAGGPKTYEQYF. Written as DNA, the CDR3 is TGTGCCTGGAGACCTGGACTAGCGGGAGGGCCGAAAACCTACGAGCAGTACTTC.

The chain recombines TRBV30 with TRBJ2-7; 7 positions match TRBD1. The CDR3 extends over 14 amino acids. The V gene's germline CDR1 is GTSNPN and CDR2 SVGIG (reference sequence). Trimming removed 4 bases from V and 2 bases from J; junction bases left unmatched: 8. The CDR3 DNA reads as TGTGCCTGGAAACACAGGGGAGCTGCCTACGAGCAGTACTTC. Its protein is CAWKHRGAAYEQYF.

The chain combines TRBV5-6 with TRBJ1-1; 10 nucleotides match TRBD1. This CDR3 has 18 residues. The V and J ends lost 4 bases and 1 base, in that order; junction bases with no gene match: 13. Germline CDR1 and CDR2: SGHDT and YYEEEE. In DNA, the CDR3 is TGTGCCAGCAGCCCCTCCCCCGACAGGGGGCGGGCGAACACTGAAGCTTTCTTT. Its translation is CASSPSPDRGRANTEAFF.

This clone occurred once. The chain has TRBV7-8 and TRBJ1-5; 7 bases align to TRBD1. Germline V CDR1 and CDR2: SGHVS, FQNEAQ. The CDR3 runs 15 residues. Unmatched junction bases numbered 13, after V lost 5 bases and J lost 9 bases. CDR3 bases: TGTGCCAGCAGCCCCAGGGGGGCGCAGGGTCGGCCCCAGCATTTT. This translates into CASSPRGAQGRPQHF. The full variable domain, its missing parts supplied by reference TRBV7-8 and TRBJ1-5, is GAGVSQSPRYKVAKRGQDVALRCDPISGHVSLFWYQQALGQGPEFLTYFQNEAQLDKSGLPSDRFFAERPEGSVSTLKIQRTQQEDSAVYLCASSPRGAQGRPQHFGDGTRLSIL.

CDR3 loop: CASSARDRLRETQYF. DNA for the CDR3: TGTGCCAGCAGCGCCAGGGACAGGCTCCGAGAGACCCAGTACTTC. The gene calls are TRBV9 and TRBJ2-5; 8 bases map to TRBD1. V was pared by 3 bases and J by 4 bases, with 8 bases of the junction left unmatched. The CDR3 is made up of 15 amino acids. The germline V gene encodes CDR1 SGDLS and CDR2 YYNGEE.

V and J are TRBV30 and TRBJ1-1; 12 bases agree with TRBD1. Germline values: CDR1 GTSNPN, CDR2 SVGIG (reference sequence). The CDR3 consists of 17 residues. Unmatched junction bases numbered 10, after V lost 4 bases and J lost 1 base. The CDR3 loop is CAWTPRDRGLGNTEAFF. The DNA for the CDR3 is TGTGCCTGGACCCCCCGGGACAGGGGGCTTGGGAACACTGAAGCTTTCTTT.

The chain links TRBV28 to TRBJ2-7; the D gene is possibly TRBD2 (5 bases). The CDR3 contains 14 residues. Germline lookup yields CDR1 MDHEN and CDR2 SYDVKM. Trimming took off 6 bases at V and 2 bases at J, with 14 bases between the two ends. CDR3 nucleotide sequence: TGTGCCAGCAGGCTCCCGGGGTCACCCTACGAGCAGTACTTC. Its translation: CASRLPGSPYEQYF.

The CDR3 region has the DNA TGCGCCAGCAGCCAAGTGGGACAATTTAACACCGGGGAGCTGTTTTTT. As protein: CASSQVGQFNTGELFF. The V and J genes are TRBV4-1 and TRBJ2-2; perhaps TRBD1 as D (6 bases). The CDR3 covers 16 residues. The germline V and J ends were trimmed by 1 base and 2 bases, with 11 bases remaining between them. The germline gives CDR1 MGHRA, CDR2 YSYEKL.